These 31 T cell receptor beta chains share one sample of origin, sequenced in a study of human T cells and chemical hapten exposure. Time point of the sample: patch test 3, about 24 weeks after DPC sensitization. Described treatment: therapeutic diphenylcyclopropenone sensitization with weekly scalp DPC. TCRdb passed the RACE reads through MiXCR, listing each CDR3 protein once. The sample gives 55,000 to 75,000 distinct CDR3 sequences, about an eighth of which show up once; approximately 2.4% is in the top ten. Sequenced material: whole blood, taken in connection with sensitization to the hapten diphenylcyclopropenone (DPC). All receptors derive from a man between 25 and 39 years old with alopecia areata. Some clones in this sample may be carry-over from other donors' samples.

By share, this clonotype ranks as medium-sized. The chain links TRBV3-1 to TRBJ2-7; D is uncertain. The CDR3 contains 14 residues. Germline CDR1 and CDR2: LGHDT and YNNKEL (reference sequence). Trimming left V 4 bases short and J 6 bases short, with 16 bases between. DNA of the CDR3: TGTGCCAGCAGCCGGTTACCCCAGGCTGGCGAGCAGTACTTC. Its translation: CASSRLPQAGEQYF.

This clonotype was seen a handful of times. This chain connects TRBV19 to TRBJ2-1; 9 bases agree with TRBD2. This CDR3 is built from 16 residues. Per the germline V gene, CDR1 is LNHDA and CDR2 is SQIVND (reference sequence). After removal of 1 base from V and 4 bases from J, the junction contained 5 bases not matched to a gene. CDR3 bases: TGTGCCAGTAGTATAGTAACTAGCGGGCTATACAATGAGCAGTTCTTC. It codes for CASSIVTSGLYNEQFF.

The chain joins TRBV7-6 to TRBJ2-1; D perhaps matches TRBD1 (6 bases). Trimming took 2 bases from V and 2 from J, leaving 16 bases between them. The CDR3 is 17 amino acids. Germline CDR1 is SGHVS and CDR2 is FNYEAQ. The CDR3 loop is CASSLTSSDSTYNEQFF. The CDR3 DNA sequence: TGTGCCAGCAGCTTAACCTCGTCGGACAGCACCTACAATGAGCAGTTCTTC.

The rearrangement joins TRBV20-1 to TRBJ1-1; the D gene is possibly TRBD1 (6 bases). CDR1 DFQATT and CDR2 SNEGSKA come from the germline V gene (reference sequence). The CDR3 is 14 amino acids. This chain's CDR3 is CRPGGQTEGTEAFF. The CDR3 DNA reads TGCAGGCCCGGGGGACAAACTGAGGGGACTGAAGCTTTCTTT.

This clonotype occurred many times. The chain joins TRBV20-1 to TRBJ2-5; TRBD2 agrees at 8 bases. CDR1 is DFQATT and CDR2 is SNEGSKA in the germline V gene (reference sequence). V shed 6 bases, J shed 5 bases, and the junction held 14 bases outside the gene matches. CDR3 size: 15 residues. Written as DNA, the CDR3 is TGCAGTGCGCGCCCCGTCGCGGGGGGCTTGGAGACCCAGTACTTC. Amino acids: CSARPVAGGLETQYF.

The CDR3 spells CSATRTVSYGYTF. CDR3 coding DNA: TGCAGTGCTACCCGGACAGTGAGCTATGGCTACACCTTC. The V and J genes are TRBV20-1 and TRBJ1-2, with D perhaps matching TRBD1 (6 bases). Per germline, CDR1 DFQATT and CDR2 SNEGSKA (reference sequence). Trimming removed 4 bases at V and 4 bases at J, with 13 bases between. This CDR3 is built from 13 residues.

The V and J genes are TRBV4-3 and TRBJ2-7; D possibly corresponds to TRBD2 (7 bases). Trimming shortened V by 0 bases and J by 3 bases, and 15 bases separated the two germline ends. The germline V gene has CDR1 LGHNA and CDR2 YSLEER. The CDR3 has 16 residues. The CDR3 protein is CASSQDKRGGNYEQYF. CDR3 nucleotides: TGCGCCAGCAGCCAAGATAAGAGGGGGGGCAACTACGAGCAGTACTTC.

This clonotype was counted a few times. The rearrangement joins TRBV7-2 to TRBJ2-7, with D tentatively TRBD2 (5 bases). CDR3 size: 15 residues. CDR1 is SGHTA and CDR2 is FQGNSA in the germline V gene. The V gene lost 8 bases and the J gene lost 0 bases, with 17 bases spanning the gap. This CDR3 reads CASSGVAANSYEQYF. The CDR3 bases are TGTGCCAGCTCCGGGGTGGCAGCTAACTCCTACGAGCAGTACTTC.

Ten or more counts support this clonotype. The rearrangement joins TRBV14 to TRBJ1-1, with 7 bases matching TRBD1. The CDR3 spans 14 residues. The junction had 7 bases not matched to a gene; V was cut back by 7 bases and J by 2 bases. Germline-derived CDR1 and CDR2 are SGHDN and FVKESK. As DNA, the CDR3 is TGTGCCAGCACTGGAGCAGGGGGTAACACTGAAGCTTTCTTT. Translated, it gives CASTGAGGNTEAFF.

This clonotype was recorded at least ten times. The chain recombines TRBV29-1 with TRBJ2-1; no firm D call. Germline V gene lookup returns CDR1 SQVTM and CDR2 ANQGSEA. The CDR3 loop spans 10 amino acids. Trimming left V 4 bases short and J 5 bases short, with 3 bases between. This CDR3 is CSVAHNEQFF. As DNA, the CDR3 is TGCAGCGTTGCCCACAATGAGCAGTTCTTC.

The chain carries TRBV7-6 and TRBJ1-3; D not certain. The CDR3 has 16 amino acids. Trimming left V 1 base short and J 0 bases short, with 10 bases between. CDR1 is SGHVS and CDR2 is FNYEAQ in the germline V gene. CDR3 coding DNA: TGTGCCAGCAGCTTAGTAGCGGCAAGCTCTGGAAACACCATATATTTT. It is translated as CASSLVAASSGNTIYF.

There are many counts of this clonotype. J is TRBJ2-7 and V is TRBV29-1, with TRBD1 matching 7 bases. The length of the CDR3 is 14 residues. Germline CDR1 is SQVTM and CDR2 is ANQGSEA. V shed 4 bases, J shed 3 bases, and the junction held 9 bases outside the gene matches. The chain's CDR3 is CSVVRLTGYYEQYF. CDR3 DNA sequence: TGCAGCGTTGTACGGTTGACAGGGTACTACGAGCAGTACTTC.

This clonotype was found a few times. The V call is TRBV30, the J call TRBJ2-7, with D perhaps matching TRBD1 (6 bases). The CDR3 sequence is 11 residues long. V lost 0 bases and J lost 11, with 11 bases in between. CDR1 GTSNPN and CDR2 SVGIG come from the germline V gene (reference sequence). This CDR3 reads CAWSVRNREYF. CDR3 nucleotide sequence: TGTGCCTGGAGTGTACGGAACAGGGAGTACTTC.

The chain links TRBV7-9 to TRBJ2-3; no firm D call. V was shortened by 2 bases and J by 0 bases, with 9 bases between the two germline ends. The CDR3 is made up of 15 amino acids. Germline assignment: CDR1 SEHNR and CDR2 FQNEAQ (reference sequence). CDR3 in DNA: TGTGCCAGCAGCTTATGGGTCAGCAGCACAGATACGCAGTATTTT. This gives the protein CASSLWVSSTDTQYF.

The table lists this clonotype with a few counts. An end of the junction does not agree with germline; a read error may underlie this. The chain combines TRBV7-9 with TRBJ1-1, with 11 bases that match TRBD1. Germline lookup yields CDR1 SEHNR and CDR2 FQNEAQ (reference sequence). The CDR3 has 17 amino acids. The chain's CDR3 is CASSWPWDRGVKTEAFF. The CDR3, as DNA: TGTGCCAGCAGCTGGCCCTGGGACAGGGGGGTGAAAACTGAAGCTTTCTTT. The variable domain in full, completed from reference TRBV7-9 and TRBJ1-1, reads DTGVSQNPRHKITKRGQNVTFRCDPISEHNRLYWYRQTLGQGPEFLTYFQNEAQLEKSRLLSDRFSAERPKGSFSTLEIQRTEQGDSAMYLCASSWPWDRGVKTEAFFGQGTRLTVV.

This clonotype was counted at least ten times. V gene TRBV5-4 combines with J gene TRBJ2-2; D may correspond to TRBD1 or TRBD2 (7 bases each). V lost 6 bases and J 6 bases, leaving 15 bases between the germline ends. The CDR3 is 14 residues long. From germline, CDR1 is SGHNT and CDR2 YYREEE (reference sequence). CDR3 bases: TGTGCCAGCACCAAAAGCGGGACAGCCGGGGAGCTGTTTTTT. Translated: CASTKSGTAGELFF.

This clonotype was seen many times. V gene TRBV27 combines with J gene TRBJ1-5; TRBD1 aligns across 10 bases. Germline loops: CDR1 MNHEY, CDR2 SMNVEV (reference sequence). The V segment lost 5 bases and the J segment 7 bases; nucleotides outside the gene matches: 8. The CDR3 has 15 amino acids. CDR3 loop: CASSGDRGRVQPQHF. The CDR3 DNA is TGTGCCAGCAGTGGGGACAGGGGAAGGGTACAGCCCCAGCATTTT.

This clonotype showed up many times. The CDR3: CSAEGGVYGYTF. The DNA for the CDR3 is TGCAGCGCAGAGGGCGGAGTCTATGGCTACACCTTC. V is TRBV29-1 and J is TRBJ1-2; no reliable D call. The V end lost 7 bases, the J end lost 4 bases, and 13 bases lay between the germline ends. This CDR3 spans 12 amino acids. In germline, CDR1 is SQVTM, CDR2 ANQGSEA.

This clonotype showed up many times. J is TRBJ1-2 and V is TRBV9; 8 bases agree with TRBD1. The CDR3 length is 15 residues. Germline loops: CDR1 SGDLS, CDR2 YYNGEE. V lost 0 bases and J lost 0; bases outside the gene matches: 1. The CDR3 DNA reads TGTGCCAGCAGCGTAGGGACAGGGTCTAACTATGGCTACACCTTC. This gives the protein CASSVGTGSNYGYTF.

This clonotype was seen a few times. The CDR3 sequence is CSARARQGADYGYTF. The CDR3 coding sequence is TGCAGTGCTAGAGCCAGACAGGGGGCAGACTATGGCTACACCTTC. The chain has TRBV20-1 and TRBJ1-2; the match to TRBD1 covers 10 bases. V shed 1 base, J shed 3 bases, and the junction held 5 bases outside the gene matches. The CDR3 has 15 residues. Germline CDR1 and CDR2: DFQATT and SNEGSKA (reference sequence).

With respect to this clonotype: A read error may be the cause here, since a much bigger clone is one base away. V and J are TRBV20-1 and TRBJ1-5, with D unresolved. Germline V gene data show CDR1 as DFQATT and CDR2 as SNEGSKA (reference sequence). This CDR3 is built from 14 residues. The CDR3: CSARPASSNQPHHF. In nucleotides, the CDR3 is TGCAGTGCTAGGCCCGCCAGTAGCAATCAGCCCCATCATTTT.

By proportion, this clonotype is medium-sized. The chain has TRBV5-1 and TRBJ2-1; TRBD1 agrees at 8 bases. Germline loops: CDR1 SGHRS, CDR2 YFSETQ. This CDR3 contains 15 residues. Trimming cost V 5 bases and J 2 bases; bases outside gene matches: 6. CDR3 in amino acids: CASSLTGETYNEQFF. DNA of the CDR3: TGCGCCAGCAGTCTGACAGGGGAAACCTACAATGAGCAGTTCTTC.

Only a few counts were recorded for this clonotype. Germline is not matched at one junction end, which may reflect a read error. J is TRBJ2-1 and V is TRBV29-1, with TRBD2 as a possible D gene (5 bases). The CDR3 extends over 8 amino acids. The germline V gene has CDR1 SQVTM and CDR2 ANQGSEA. The CDR3 loop reads CSAGLSVF. CDR3 coding DNA: TGCAGCGCGGGATTATCGGTCTTC.

This clonotype came up a few times. The chain recombines TRBV10-3 with TRBJ2-7; D is undetermined. The length of the CDR3 is 13 residues. Trimming took off 7 bases at V and 4 bases at J, with 14 bases between the two ends. Germline CDR1 and CDR2: ENHRY and SYGVKD. CDR3 sequence reads: CAITPALGYEQYF. The CDR3 nucleotides read TGTGCCATCACCCCGGCACTGGGTTACGAGCAGTACTTC.

This clonotype was counted many times. Here the CDR3 reads CASSFEGGGYGYTF. CDR3 coding DNA: TGTGCCAGCAGTTTCGAGGGTGGCGGCTATGGCTACACCTTC. The V gene is TRBV12-3 or TRBV12-4, the J gene TRBJ1-2; no reliable D call. V was pared by 3 bases and J by 4 bases, with 12 bases between. This CDR3 has 14 amino acids.

This clonotype occurred a few times. The gene calls are TRBV6-6 and TRBJ1-5, with 7 bases that match TRBD1. Germline CDR1 and CDR2: MNHNY and SVGAGI (reference sequence). V shed 7 bases, J shed 1 base, and the junction held 4 bases outside the gene matches. The CDR3 has 14 residues. The DNA for the CDR3 is TGTGCCAGCAAAACAGGGGTGAGCAATCAGCCCCAGCATTTT. It specifies CASKTGVSNQPQHF.

This clonotype has a count of ten or more. V is TRBV29-1 and J is TRBJ2-5, with no clear D. Germline V CDR1 and CDR2: SQVTM, ANQGSEA. CDR3 length: 13 residues. Trimming shortened V by 4 bases and J by 1 base, and 10 bases separated the two germline ends. This CDR3 reads CSVVSRLQETQYF. For the CDR3, the DNA is TGCAGCGTTGTTAGCCGACTCCAAGAGACCCAGTACTTC.

This clonotype was picked up a small number of times. The CDR3 is CASARGLDPEAFF. CDR3 bases: TGTGCCAGCGCGAGGGGGCTGGACCCAGAAGCTTTCTTT. The rearrangement joins TRBV7-3 to TRBJ1-1; 7 bases agree with TRBD1. The germline V gene has CDR1 SGHTA and CDR2 FQGTGA. V shed 8 bases, J shed 8 bases, and the junction held 11 bases outside the gene matches. CDR3 length: 13 residues.

The chain links TRBV29-1 to TRBJ2-1; the match to TRBD2 covers 13 bases. The CDR3 consists of 15 residues. Germline V gene sequence: CDR1 SQVTM, CDR2 ANQGSEA. Trimming removed 0 bases from V and 8 bases from J; junction bases left unmatched: 4. DNA of the CDR3: TGCAGCGTTGAAGATCTTACTAGCGGGGGGGATGAGCAGTTCTTC. Residues: CSVEDLTSGGDEQFF.

This clonotype was seen only a few times. The genes are TRBV28 and TRBJ1-2; no firm D call. V was cut by 7 bases and J by 9 bases, with 15 bases left in between. The CDR3 contains 12 residues. Germline-derived CDR1 and CDR2 are MDHEN and SYDVKM. CDR3 in DNA: TGTGCCAGCACCCCTGTCCCGGGTCGCTACACCTTC. This codes for CASTPVPGRYTF.

The chain employs TRBV10-3 and TRBJ2-7; D is perhaps TRBD2 (5 bases). This CDR3 has 14 amino acids. Trimming stripped 3 bases from V and 6 bases from J, with 15 bases between. Looked up from germline, CDR1 is ENHRY and CDR2 is SYGVKD. CDR3 in amino acids: CAISEDMGVIEQYF. In DNA, the CDR3 is TGTGCCATCAGTGAAGACATGGGAGTGATCGAGCAGTACTTC.